This paragraph reports one T cell receptor (beta chain). These data come from a study of blood T cell repertoires in COVID-19. Study in general: The cDNA or gDNA used as material had been derived from T cells, B-cell-depleted T cells, or PBMCs.

Here immunoSEQ multiplex PCR was the method, and the copy in TCRdb shows in-frame clones only, minus some. Of hundreds of thousands of clones listed, about 84% are singletons. The length of the CDR3 is 17 residues. V was pared by 0 bases and J by 6 bases, with 17 bases between. Germline V gives CDR1 SGHVS, CDR2 FQNEAQ. Those who participated ranged in age from roughly 18 to 95 years and resided in under 25 US areas. In assigning cohorts, the study relied on participant-reported clinical history. The clonotype was recovered from a woman in her fifties or sixties who had recovered from COVID-19. The chain uses TRBV7-8 and TRBJ2-2; D may be TRBD2 (6 bases). Sequencing input: PBMCs or T cells enriched from blood (not recorded which). The CDR3: CASSLAWRGRVAGELFF. The CDR3 nucleotides read TGTGCCAGCAGCTTAGCGTGGCGGGGCCGAGTAGCCGGGGAGCTGTTTTTT.